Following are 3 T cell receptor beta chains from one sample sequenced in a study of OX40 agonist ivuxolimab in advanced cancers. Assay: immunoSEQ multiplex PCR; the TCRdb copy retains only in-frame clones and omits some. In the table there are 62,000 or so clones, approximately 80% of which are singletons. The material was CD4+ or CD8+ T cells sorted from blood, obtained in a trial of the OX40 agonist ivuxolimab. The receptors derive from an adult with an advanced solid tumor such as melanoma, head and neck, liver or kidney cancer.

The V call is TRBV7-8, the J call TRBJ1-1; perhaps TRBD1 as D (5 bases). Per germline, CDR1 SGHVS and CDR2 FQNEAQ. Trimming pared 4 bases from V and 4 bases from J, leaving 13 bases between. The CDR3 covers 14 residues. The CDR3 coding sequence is TGTGCCAGCAGCTGGGGGACTTTGGGCACTGAAGCTTTCTTT. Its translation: CASSWGTLGTEAFF.

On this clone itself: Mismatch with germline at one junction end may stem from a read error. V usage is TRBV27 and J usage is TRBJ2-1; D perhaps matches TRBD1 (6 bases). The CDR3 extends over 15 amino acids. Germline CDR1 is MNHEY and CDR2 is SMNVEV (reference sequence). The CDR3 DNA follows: TGTGCCAGCAGTGTATCCCCAGGGGCCTACAATGAGCAGTTCTTC. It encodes CASSVSPGAYNEQFF.

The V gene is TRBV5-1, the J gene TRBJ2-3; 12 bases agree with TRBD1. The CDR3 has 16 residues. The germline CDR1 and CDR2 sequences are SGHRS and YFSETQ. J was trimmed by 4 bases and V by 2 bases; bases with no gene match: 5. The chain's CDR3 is CASSLNRDRGPDTQYF. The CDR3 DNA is TGCGCCAGCAGCTTAAACCGGGACAGGGGGCCAGATACGCAGTATTTT. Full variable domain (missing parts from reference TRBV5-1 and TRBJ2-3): KAGVTQTPRYLIKTRGQQVTLSCSPISGHRSVSWYQQTPGQGLQFLFEYFSETQRNKGNFPGRFSGRQFSNSRSEMNVSTLELGDSALYLCASSLNRDRGPDTQYFGPGTRLTVL.